This TCR beta chain was recorded in a study of T-cell memory formation after mild COVID-19. This clonotype occurred many times. TCRdb processed the 5' RACE reads anew with MiXCR; each CDR3 protein has one entry. The data hold 190,000 or so distinct CDR3 sequences, with about 21% observed a single time. Trimming removed 3 bases at V and 0 bases at J, with 9 bases between. The CDR3 totals 14 residues. The chain joins TRBV12-3 or TRBV12-4 to TRBJ2-7; D tentatively reads TRBD1 or TRBD2 (5 bases each). Input material: PBMCs or a T cell subset sorted from them (not recorded which). This clonotype was sampled from an adult woman who had mild COVID-19 (a few samples of this study predate the infection). Cell type and time point are not known. The DNA for the CDR3 is TGTGCCAGCAGTTTGGGGACGAGCTCCTACGAGCAGTACTTC. Translated, it gives CASSLGTSSYEQYF.